This TCR beta chain was obtained from a study of shared clonotypes between healthy human individuals (dated by TCRdb to the early 2020s). At the level of the whole study: The cohort comprised a couple of women and a few men aged 18 to 49 years. For each donor, CD4 naive and CD4 memory were each given three plates, CD8 naive was given two plates, and CD8 memory was given one plate. Blood TCR repertoires of about five healthy adults were deeply sequenced to estimate repertoire size and the extent of clonotype sharing between individuals. To increase sequencing depth and limit assay-specific biases, different laboratories used diverse techniques to prepare libraries and sequence TCR repertoires. Between about 0.85 and 10 billion PBMCs per donor were obtained by leukapheresis.

Using the deep immunoSEQ assay, multiplex PCR amplified TCR CDR3 regions from genomic DNA. For each cell subset, the extracted genomic DNA was distributed evenly across all wells of several immunoSEQ 96-well plates, and each plate served as one replicate. For sorted subsets, approximately 0.2 ug of genomic DNA, equivalent to 30,000 or so T cell genomes, went into each replicate PCR. Purified libraries were quantified with a Qubit 3.0 fluorometer, sized on a Bioanalyzer 2100, and re-quantified with the KAPA Library Quantification kit. Each immunoSEQ 96-well plate was sequenced on its own single-read 150-cycle Illumina NextSeq 550 flow cell. The paper's processing steps were these. The immunoSEQ output contained only junctional sequences without quality scores, so filtering could not match that applied to full-length reads. To assign V/J genes and CDR3, sequences were annotated against IMGT germline references using PyIR, a Python wrapper for IgBLAST v1.9. Reads were removed for weak V/J assignments (E-value above 1e-6), missing CDR3, stop codons, out-of-frame junctions, or ambiguous translated residues. V3J clonotypes were defined as sequences sharing the same inferred V gene, J gene, and CDR3 amino acid sequence. Percentage overlap between repertoires was computed as shared unique clonotypes divided by the size of the smaller repertoire. RTK rarefaction, the Chao1 estimator, and Recon v2.1 estimates of unobserved clonotypes were used to assess repertoire richness. Generation probabilities were computed with OLGA for all TCRbeta clonotypes obtained by the gDNA method from several donors. TCRdb took over this immuneACCESS table, retaining in-frame rearrangements with V and J assigned. Such tables are incomplete; in checked studies, under half of the missing clones stem from an unresolved V gene, and the remainder is unexplained. V and J calls and clone size come straight from that table; D and trimming were deduced from the DNA. The sample data list some 2.3 million clones, and roughly 93% of these were observed just once. Of the sample, about 0.39% falls within the top ten clones.

The CDR3 goes from the cysteine to the phenylalanine over 18 residues. Only the CDR3 portion is preserved as DNA: 54 bases, with reading frame beginning at the first base. CDR1 and CDR2, looked up from the germline V gene, are LGHNT and FRNRAP. V was cut back by 0 bases and J by 3 bases, leaving a gap of 18 bases between them. The donors were healthy, HIV-negative adults who had no recently reported acute infections or vaccinations. Only Caucasian adults living in Nashville, Tennessee, USA were represented among the donors. CD4+ T cells were enriched through magnetic negative selection, after which naive cells were positively selected on CD45RA and the remaining negative fraction served as the memory subset. After blood collection by leukapheresis, PBMCs were isolated using Ficoll-Histopaque density gradient centrifugation and then cryopreserved in the vapor phase of liquid nitrogen. Purity and quantity of every magnetically sorted T cell population were checked by analytical flow cytometry. From each sorted fraction, genomic DNA was isolated and quantified by UV absorbance on a Nanodrop 2000c.

Overall results and qualifications from the work: The small number of donors limited the genetic and exposure-history diversity represented. Higher generation probabilities were observed for clonotypes shared by all four sorted-subset donors than for non-shared clonotypes. Sampling was limited to blood, and TCR repertoires in tissue likely differ from TCR repertoires in blood. Sharing across a handful of donors was observed for about 4.8% of naive CD4, 3% to 3.5% of naive CD8, 2% to 2.5% of memory CD4, and about 0.39% of memory CD8 clonotypes. Naive subsets generally had larger estimated clonotype richness than memory subsets did. Pairwise subsampling led to the expectation that sequencing depth would affect the degree of clonotype sharing among donors. Incomplete sequencing was indicated by rarefaction of sorted-subset datasets, despite the large sequencing depth.

To note about this clone: Its antigen remains unidentified. The input lacks base qualities; no much larger clone sits a single base away.

The sequence links TRBV12-5 to TRBJ1-5, with the D segment identity uncertain. The source material was naive CD4+ T cells from PBMCs. Taken with the paper, the label for cell subset or site translates to: CD45RA+ positively selected. This TCR was recovered from a man between 18 and 29 years old in good health. Some clones in this sample may be carry-over from other donors' samples. This receptor has the CDR3 CASGLVKIYGSDNQPQHF. The DNA sequence is TGTGCTAGTGGTTTGGTAAAGATCTACGGGTCAGACAATCAGCCCCAGCATTTT.